The entry below gives a single T cell receptor (beta chain) sequence along with its context. A read error may produce the germline difference seen at one junction end. This sample was taken from a study of cytomegalovirus exposure and HLA in healthy donors. The CDR3 is made up of 13 amino acids. Germline CDR1 and CDR2: MNHEY and SVGAGI. A multiplex PCR was run with 60 Vbeta primers and 13 Jbeta primers. The repertoire was sequenced with immunoSEQ multiplex PCR; TCRdb's copy has only in-frame clones and lacks some. The repertoire holds more than 110,000 clones, with roughly 79% as singletons. The clonotype comes from a male donor in good health and CMV-seronegative. The V call is TRBV6-5, the J call TRBJ2-7, with TRBD1 as a possible D gene (6 bases). Material for sequencing was PBMCs. The CDR3 protein is CASSSPGTREVGF. The DNA for the CDR3 is TGTGCCAGCAGTAGCCCTGGGACACGCGAAGTAGGCTTC.